The source of this T cell receptor (beta chain) is a study of beta chain features in type 1 diabetes (dated by TCRdb to the late 2010s). Context from the whole study: No differences in mean age, gender distribution, total cell number or subset yield were found between patients and healthy donors. A total of roughly 100,000,000 sorted cells were examined across all samples, and the number of cells per subset was strongly correlated with RNA yield. Whereas all 30 or so donors provided naive and central memory subsets, regulatory and stem cell-like memory subsets were isolated from just 8 patients and roughly 8 healthy donors. In the study, recently diagnosed type 1 diabetes patients and matched healthy donors were compared on the TCRB repertoires of their sorted circulating CD4+ T cell subsets. Beyond this particular receptor, the publication reports: Because cDNA rather than genomic DNA was sequenced, highly expressing activated cells could have been over-represented, although no difference in activation and CD3 levels was found between groups. Because small numbers of individuals were included in the HLA sub-analyses, any influence of HLA type on TCRB rearrangement was left unresolved. In all four CD4+ subsets, TCRB CDR3 length was moderately but significantly shorter in type 1 diabetes patients. Naive, central memory and regulatory TCRB repertoires appeared more similar among patients than among healthy donors. Shorter templates might have been favored by PCR, but patient and control samples were amplified and corrected together, so both groups would have been affected equally by any skew. At VDJ recombination sites, patients with type 1 diabetes made fewer insertions and deleted more nucleotides, a pattern implying thymic rearrangement abnormalities.

The CDR3 runs 14 amino acids, cysteine and phenylalanine included. The read is trimmed to its CDR3 DNA, 42 bases read in frame from base 1. V drops 3 bases and J drops 8 bases, leaving 17 bases in between. According to the germline V gene (reference sequence), CDR1 reads GTSNPN and CDR2 reads SVGIG. Comments on this clone: No antigen is known for it. Within one base of it there is no much larger clone, and no base qualities were kept.

A single peripheral blood draw of approximately 110 mL on average was collected from each donor into heparinised tubes. Using a panel that included CD45RO, CCR7, CD25, CD127, CD95 and CD27, naive, central memory, regulatory and stem cell-like memory CD4+ T cells were sorted on a BD FACSAria II. Every sorted population had a purity above 98%. PBMCs were isolated immediately by Lymphoprep density gradient centrifugation and stained directly without culture. So that batch effects would be minimized, each experiment stained and sorted samples in pairs, pairing one healthy donor with one patient. The entire isolated RNA was reverse transcribed using the High Capacity cDNA Reverse Transcription Kit, and thus expressed TCRB transcripts were sequenced. Deep immunoSEQ sequencing was performed on naive, central memory and regulatory T cell samples, with an average of roughly 3.3 million total reads per sample. Sorted cells were lysed in RLT buffer and RNA was extracted with DNase-treated RNeasy Micro or Mini kits, depending on cell number. Each cell subset was processed on its own to prevent cross-contamination, while patient and healthy donor samples were processed together. The immunoSEQ multiplex PCR was used to amplify TCRB sequences from cDNA, yielding 87-bp fragments that span the CDR3 region. Sequencing of the amplicons was performed on the Illumina HiSeq platform. The paper's processing steps were these. Synthetic template baselines were used to correct PCR bias computationally, reads within Hamming distance 2 were collapsed, and singletons that could not be merged were discarded. Reads were aligned to IMGT to assign V, D and J genes, CDR3 length, and insertions or deletions at six rearrangement sites. Within each subset, clonotype counts were normalized to sorted cell number, after which true diversity and Gini coefficients were computed with the tcR R package. The overlap coefficient, calculated on TCRB nucleotide sequences, was used to measure repertoire sharing. Out-of-frame TCRB sequences from naive cells were analyzed to stand in for the pre-selection repertoire. Here the immuneACCESS table is served through TCRdb, limited to in-frame sequences with V and J called. Missing clones are a known gap in these copies; in checked studies unresolved V genes cover under half, and the rest lacks a known reason. Clone size and the V and J calls come from that table; the DNA yielded D and trimming. A total of roughly 730,000 clones appear in this sample, 10% to 15% of them only once. The top ten clones comprise approximately 0.022% of the sample.

This chain joins TRBV30 to TRBJ2-4; the D gene lacks a confident call. The sample comprised naive CD4+ T cells from blood. The cell subset or site label on this specimen signifies: true naive CD4+ T cells. The sequence came from a man aged 18 to 30 with type 1 diabetes. The CDR3: CAWSLSTLVDIQYF. DNA sequence: TGTGCCTGGAGCCTCTCCACCCTCGTGGACATTCAGTACTTC.